This TCR beta chain was identified in a study of blood T cell repertoires in COVID-19. Across the whole study: From the United States, Italy and Spain came samples of acute and convalescent COVID-19. Nucleic acid was either cDNA or gDNA, and it came from T cells, B-cell-depleted T cells, or PBMCs.

Original handling: Reference gene primer amplification yielded estimated nucleated cell counts. Only in-frame clones appear in the TCRdb table, and some are missing; sequencing was by immunoSEQ multiplex PCR. The V and J calls and clone size come from that table; D and trimming were worked out from the DNA. The data show under 250,000 clones, approximately 91% seen once. This sequence originates from a man aged 55-75 years who had recovered from COVID-19. Sequencing was performed on peripheral blood.

CDR3 nucleotide sequence: TGTGCCAGCAGCTTCAGGGGGCTTGGAAACACCATATATTTT. It codes for CASSFRGLGNTIYF. The rearrangement uses TRBV7-2 and TRBJ1-3, with TRBD1 matching over 8 bases. Trimming cost V 3 bases and J 3 bases; bases outside gene matches: 1. The V gene's germline CDR1 is SGHTA and CDR2 FQGNSA. This CDR3 comprises 14 residues.